Ten or more counts support the clone carrying this T cell receptor (beta chain). Its antigen is not known. This entry comes from a study of beta chain features in type 1 diabetes. General study points: TCRB CDR3s were moderately but significantly shorter in Type 1 diabetes patients in all four CD4+ subsets.

Averaging about 116 mL, one heparinised blood draw came from each individual donor. Each population that was sorted was more than 95% pure. The CDR3 runs to 13 residues. In germline, CDR1 is SGHDN, CDR2 FVKESK. The V and J ends lost 3 bases and 7 bases respectively, with 9 bases between them. All of the isolated RNA was reverse transcribed, so expressed TCRB transcripts were sequenced. Libraries were prepared by immunoSEQ multiplex PCR; TCRdb keeps only in-frame clonotypes and omits some of them. The sample holds under 950,000 clones, 17% seen once. The chain carries TRBV14 and TRBJ2-2; D remains ambiguous. The sequencing input was naive CD4+ T cells from blood. The TCR originated in a woman aged 18-29 years in good health. CDR3 bases: TGTGCCAGCAGCCAGCCCCTTGTCGGGGAGCTGTTTTTT. Its translation: CASSQPLVGELFF.